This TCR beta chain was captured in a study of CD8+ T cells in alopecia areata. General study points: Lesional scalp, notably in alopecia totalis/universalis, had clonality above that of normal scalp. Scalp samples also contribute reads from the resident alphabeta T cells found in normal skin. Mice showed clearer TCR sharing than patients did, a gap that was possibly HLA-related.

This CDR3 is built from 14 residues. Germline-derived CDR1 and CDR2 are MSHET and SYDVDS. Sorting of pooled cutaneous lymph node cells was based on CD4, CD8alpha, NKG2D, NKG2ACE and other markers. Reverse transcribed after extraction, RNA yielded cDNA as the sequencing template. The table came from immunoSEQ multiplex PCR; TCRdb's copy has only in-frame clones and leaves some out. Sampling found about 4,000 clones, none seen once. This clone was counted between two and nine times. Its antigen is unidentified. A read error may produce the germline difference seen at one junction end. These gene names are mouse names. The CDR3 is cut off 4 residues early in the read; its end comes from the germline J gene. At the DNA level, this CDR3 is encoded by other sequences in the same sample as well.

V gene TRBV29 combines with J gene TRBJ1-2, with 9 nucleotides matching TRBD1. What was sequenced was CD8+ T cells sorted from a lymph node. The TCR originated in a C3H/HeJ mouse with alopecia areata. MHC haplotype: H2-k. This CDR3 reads CASSLQGADSDYTF. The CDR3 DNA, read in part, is TGTGCCAGCAGTTTACAGGGGGCGGACTCC.